The rows below give T cell receptor beta chains drawn from one sample of a study of tumor-infiltrating lymphocytes in primary liver carcinoma. TCRdb recomputed calls from the multiplex PCR reads with MiXCR, one row per CDR3 protein. The sample lists fewer than 250,000 distinct CDR3 sequences, roughly 61% seen once, with 5.5% to 9% in the top ten. Sample: peripheral blood. The receptors come from an older woman with primary liver carcinoma and hepatitis B virus infection. The conserved cysteine and the conserved F or W are not part of the CDR3 here.

v_gene: TRBV14
j_gene: TRBJ2-7
CDR3aa: ASSQDWGLAHEQY

v_gene: TRBV4-1
j_gene: TRBJ2-5
CDR3aa: VSSRQAGGETQY

v_gene: TRBV5-1
j_gene: TRBJ1-6
CDR3aa: ASSSREQDSPLH

v_gene: TRBV7-9
j_gene: TRBJ2-4
CDR3aa: ASSLVTGRQNIQY

v_gene: TRBV10-3
j_gene: TRBJ2-1
CDR3aa: AIRKDPGNEQF

v_gene: TRBV29-1
j_gene: TRBJ2-1
CDR3aa: SVEGGLAVKSYNEQF

v_gene: TRBV11-2
j_gene: TRBJ2-1
CDR3aa: ASSSYRLSRGGFNEQF

v_gene: TRBV5-1
j_gene: TRBJ2-2
CDR3aa: ASSLETGGFAVELF

v_gene: TRBV11-2
j_gene: TRBJ2-3
CDR3aa: ANSWAHHSTDTRY

v_gene: TRBV6-1
j_gene: TRBJ1-4
CDR3aa: ASATQGQASEKLF

v_gene: TRBV28
j_gene: TRBJ1-6
CDR3aa: ASSPWDRGSPLH

v_gene: TRBV6-6
j_gene: TRBJ2-7
CDR3aa: ASSWTSSSYEQY

v_gene: TRBV11-2
j_gene: TRBJ2-3
CDR3aa: ASSPQLATYTQY

v_gene: TRBV11-2
j_gene: TRBJ2-7
CDR3aa: ASNLVIAGSYEHY

v_gene: TRBV28
j_gene: TRBJ2-1
CDR3aa: AISTGAYNEQF

v_gene: TRBV11-2
j_gene: TRBJ2-3
CDR3aa: ASSLGSGIADTQY

v_gene: TRBV24-1
j_gene: TRBJ2-1
CDR3aa: ATSDSGPRRRNEQF

v_gene: TRBV19
j_gene: TRBJ2-5
CDR3aa: ASNTPGRKETQY

v_gene: TRBV20-1
j_gene: TRBJ2-7
CDR3aa: SAREVGHPRSEQY

v_gene: TRBV10-1
j_gene: TRBJ1-1
CDR3aa: ASSESKGVGTEAF

v_gene: TRBV28
j_gene: TRBJ2-3
CDR3aa: ASSWGLAGTDTQY

v_gene: TRBV11-2
j_gene: TRBJ2-1
CDR3aa: ASSISMDNEQF

v_gene: TRBV5-1
j_gene: TRBJ2-7
CDR3aa: ASSLSPTGGISYEQY

v_gene: TRBV7-9
j_gene: TRBJ2-7
CDR3aa: ASTRIGQGIREQY

v_gene: TRBV11-2
j_gene: -
CDR3aa: ASCWDGVNQPQY

v_gene: TRBV11-2
j_gene: TRBJ2-3
CDR3aa: ASCPLDTQY

v_gene: TRBV6-2/TRBV6-3
j_gene: TRBJ2-4
CDR3aa: ASSPSGLSPRDANIRY

v_gene: TRBV29-1
j_gene: TRBJ2-7
CDR3aa: SVEGTFKGQGSSEQY

v_gene: TRBV2
j_gene: TRBJ1-1
CDR3aa: ASNRDRGAKTEAF

v_gene: TRBV12-3/TRBV12-4
j_gene: TRBJ2-3
CDR3aa: ASSFWSLSDTQY

v_gene: TRBV7-8
j_gene: TRBJ2-7
CDR3aa: TNSTTGGSGEQY

v_gene: TRBV29-1
j_gene: TRBJ2-1
CDR3aa: SVEDVSLTHYNELF

v_gene: TRBV6-1
j_gene: TRBJ2-7
CDR3aa: ASTPGSGQGSYEQY

v_gene: TRBV12-3/TRBV12-4
j_gene: TRBJ2-2
CDR3aa: ASSRIFRGRRTRELF

v_gene: TRBV12-3/TRBV12-4
j_gene: TRBJ1-2
CDR3aa: ASSGQGGYDYT

v_gene: TRBV6-1
j_gene: TRBJ1-1
CDR3aa: ASSVDKNTEAF

v_gene: TRBV6-1
j_gene: TRBJ1-5
CDR3aa: ASSTRGGENQPQH

v_gene: TRBV7-9
j_gene: TRBJ2-7
CDR3aa: ASSLAEGRYYEQY

v_gene: TRBV5-1
j_gene: TRBJ2-1
CDR3aa: ASSLDLNEQF

v_gene: TRBV11-2
j_gene: TRBJ1-2
CDR3aa: ASSPMQGYGYT

v_gene: TRBV11-3
j_gene: TRBJ2-7
CDR3aa: ARRPGEANEQY

v_gene: TRBV29-1
j_gene: TRBJ2-7
CDR3aa: SLVGAAYDQY